The subject of this entry is one TCR beta chain. Its cognate antigen is unknown. This entry belongs to a study of T cells after posttransplantation cyclophosphamide. Whole-study findings and limits: Recipient CMV seropositivity and CMV reactivation strongly tracked TRB clonality. Donor CD8+ memory clones often dominated recipient blood repertoires at later times.

The related graft donor's blood sample was taken on the day of bone marrow donation. Clones were sequenced by immunoSEQ multiplex PCR, and TCRdb holds only the in-frame ones, with some missing. The table lists about 52,000 clones, roughly 92% of them singletons. This CDR3 has 12 amino acids. This chain links TRBV21-1 with TRBJ2-7; the table calls TRBD2, which could not be checked here. TRBV21-1 constitutes a pseudogene. This TCR was sampled from a woman aged 25 to 39 in good health and a related stem cell transplant donor. Sample: PBMCs. The CDR3 bases are TGTGCCAGCCGGGGAAGGGAGGGCGAGCAGTACTTC. Protein sequence: CASRGREGEQYF.